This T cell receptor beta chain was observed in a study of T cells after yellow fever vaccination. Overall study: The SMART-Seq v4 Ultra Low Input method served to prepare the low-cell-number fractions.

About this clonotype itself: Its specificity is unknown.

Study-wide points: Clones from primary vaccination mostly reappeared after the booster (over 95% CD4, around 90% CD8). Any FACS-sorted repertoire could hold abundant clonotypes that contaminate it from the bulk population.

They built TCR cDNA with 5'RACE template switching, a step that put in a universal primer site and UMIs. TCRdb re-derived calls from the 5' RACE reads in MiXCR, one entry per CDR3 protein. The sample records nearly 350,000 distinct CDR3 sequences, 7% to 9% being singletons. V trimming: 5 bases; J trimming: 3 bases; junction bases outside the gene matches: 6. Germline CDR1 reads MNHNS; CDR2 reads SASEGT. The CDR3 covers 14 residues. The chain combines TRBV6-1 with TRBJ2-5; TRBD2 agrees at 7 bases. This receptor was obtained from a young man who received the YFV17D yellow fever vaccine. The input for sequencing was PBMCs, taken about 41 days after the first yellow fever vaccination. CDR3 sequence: CASSPRLAKETQYF. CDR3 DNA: TGTGCCAGCAGTCCACGACTAGCCAAAGAGACCCAGTACTTC.